This TCR beta chain came from a study of human T cells and chemical hapten exposure. Study-level background: The study patch tested 0.01% DPC on the upper back and read results at 6 days.

Time point denoted: patch test 2, 6 weeks after DPC sensitization. As to treatment: therapeutic diphenylcyclopropenone sensitization with weekly scalp DPC. Germline V gene sequence: CDR1 MNHEY, CDR2 SVGAGI. V was trimmed by 6 bases and J by 4 bases, leaving 7 bases between them. The CDR3 extends over 12 amino acids. Each CDR3 protein is one row after TCRdb ran MiXCR on the RACE reads. The profile shows 65,000 to 95,000 distinct CDR3 sequences, approximately 7% of them singletons. This chain uses TRBV6-5 with TRBJ1-5; the D is unclear. The source was whole blood, collected in connection with sensitization to the hapten diphenylcyclopropenone (DPC). This clonotype was sampled from a woman in her 30s with alopecia areata. Some clones in this sample may be carry-over from other donors' samples. As DNA, the CDR3 is TGTGCCAGCAGGCACAGTAATCAGCCCCAGCATTTT. This sequence encodes CASRHSNQPQHF.